One sample yielded the 25 T cell receptor beta chains listed below, sequenced in a study of blood T cell repertoires in COVID-19. The protocol was immunoSEQ multiplex PCR, while the TCRdb copy is restricted to in-frame clones and leaves out a portion. The table includes 200,000 to 250,000 clones, around 85% detected once. The sequencing sample was made of peripheral blood. The receptors were sampled from a man at least 80 years old with acute or convalescent COVID-19.

This chain joins TRBV19 and TRBJ2-6, with TRBD1 identical over 9 bases. Germline CDR1 reads LNHDA; CDR2 reads SQIVND (reference sequence). V lost 5 bases, J lost 8 bases, and 1 base stayed unmatched. The CDR3 runs 13 residues. This CDR3 reads CASSGQGPNVLTF. The CDR3 coding sequence is TGTGCCAGTAGTGGACAGGGGCCCAACGTCCTGACTTTC.

The rearrangement links TRBV5-4 to TRBJ2-1, with 10 positions matching TRBD2. Germline CDR1 reads SGHNT; CDR2 reads YYREEE (reference sequence). This CDR3 comprises 15 residues. After removal of 0 bases from V and 8 bases from J, the junction contained 5 bases not matched to a gene. CDR3 DNA: TGTGCCAGCAGCTTGGAACTAGCGGGAACGGATGAGCAGTTCTTC. Translation gives CASSLELAGTDEQFF.

There are a few counts of this clone. The germline gene is not matched at one end of the junction; a read error may be the cause. The gene calls are TRBV7-9 and TRBJ1-3, with D unclear. The germline gives CDR1 SEHNR, CDR2 FQNEAQ (reference sequence). The CDR3 extends over 12 amino acids. The DNA of the CDR3 is TGTGCCAGCAGCTTAACAAGTGCCCCGTTGCATTTT. Its translation is CASSLTSAPLHF.

The rearrangement joins TRBV27 to TRBJ1-6; a possible D gene is TRBD1 (6 bases). CDR3 length: 13 residues. Trimming removed 2 bases at V and 13 bases at J, with 12 bases between. Germline CDR1 reads MNHEY; CDR2 reads SMNVEV (reference sequence). CDR3 DNA sequence: TGTGCCAGCAGTTTAGCCCGGGGGGCCCCCCTCCACTTT. Translation: CASSLARGAPLHF.

This chain uses TRBV7-9 with TRBJ2-3; 9 bases map to TRBD1. V was pared by 5 bases and J by 6 bases, with 6 bases of the junction left unmatched. The CDR3 is 14 amino acids. Per germline, CDR1 SEHNR and CDR2 FQNEAQ (reference sequence). The DNA of the CDR3 is TGTGCCAGCAGCCGGTACAGGGGGCGGGATACGCAGTATTTT. Amino acid sequence: CASSRYRGRDTQYF.

This clone was observed a handful of times. V usage is TRBV3-1 (or the pseudogene TRBV3-2) and J usage is TRBJ2-7; D possibly corresponds to TRBD1 (6 bases). This CDR3 has 16 amino acids. Germline V lookup: CDR1 LGHDT, CDR2 YNNKEL (reference sequence). V was trimmed by 3 bases and J by 10 bases, leaving 25 bases between them. CDR3 in DNA: TGTGCCAGCAGCCAGTATACAGGGATTAAAACCGACGTTCAGTACTTC. This encodes CASSQYTGIKTDVQYF.

This chain links TRBV5-6 with TRBJ2-3; TRBD1 aligns across 12 bases. The CDR3 runs to 16 residues. CDR1 SGHDT and CDR2 YYEEEE come from the germline V gene. The V segment lost 7 bases and the J segment 1 base; nucleotides outside the gene matches: 7. CDR3 sequence: CASQGDRGRRTDTQYF. The DNA of the CDR3 is TGTGCCAGCCAAGGGGACAGGGGGCGTCGCACAGATACGCAGTATTTT.

This rearrangement joins TRBV4-1 to TRBJ1-4; 8 bases match TRBD1. Germline CDR1 is MGHRA and CDR2 is YSYEKL. This CDR3 is 17 amino acids long. Trimming removed 4 bases from V and 5 bases from J; junction bases left unmatched: 12. The CDR3 DNA follows: TGCGCCAGCAGCCTGTCAAGATCCCGGACAGGGAATGAAAAACTGTTTTTT. Its translation is CASSLSRSRTGNEKLFF.

The gene calls are TRBV5-6 and TRBJ2-7, with a weak D call TRBD1 (7 bases). The V gene lost 0 bases and the J gene lost 6 bases, with 13 bases spanning the gap. This CDR3 is built from 14 residues. The germline CDR1 and CDR2 sequences are SGHDT and YYEEEE. Written as DNA, the CDR3 is TGTGCCAGCAGCTTGGCCAGGGGGGTCGCCGAGCAGTACTTC. It yields the protein CASSLARGVAEQYF.

V and J are TRBV11-2 and TRBJ2-3; 11 bases are shared with TRBD2. CDR1 SGHAT and CDR2 FQNNGV come from the germline V gene. The CDR3 has 17 amino acids. Unmatched junction bases numbered 12, after V lost 4 bases and J lost 6 bases. The CDR3 sequence is CASSSFGLAGRRDTQYF. CDR3 nucleotide sequence: TGTGCCAGCAGCTCCTTCGGACTAGCGGGTCGGAGGGATACGCAGTATTTT.

The rearrangement links TRBV18 to TRBJ1-3, with 7 bases matching TRBD1. The trim removed 1 base at V and 4 bases at J, leaving 7 bases unmatched. Germline lookup yields CDR1 KGHSH and CDR2 LQKENI. There are 16 residues in the CDR3. This CDR3 reads CASSPHEGAIGNTIYF. CDR3 DNA: TGTGCCAGCTCACCACACGAGGGGGCTATCGGAAACACCATATATTTT.

V and J are TRBV12-3 or TRBV12-4 and TRBJ2-1; maybe TRBD1 (5 bases). The CDR3 consists of 12 residues. The ends were cut back, 7 bases at V and 6 bases at J, with 10 bases in the middle. The CDR3 loop reads CASTRRGNEQFF. The CDR3 DNA sequence: TGTGCCAGCACCCGTAGGGGCAATGAGCAGTTCTTC.

The chain uses TRBV7-9 and TRBJ2-1; 9 bases agree with TRBD2. The CDR3 spans 16 residues. J was trimmed by 5 bases and V by 2 bases; bases with no gene match: 7. The germline CDR1 and CDR2 sequences are SEHNR and FQNEAQ (reference sequence). The CDR3 DNA is TGTGCCAGCAGCTTAAGAGTGGCTAGCGGGGACAATGAGCAGTTCTTC. It translates to CASSLRVASGDNEQFF.

The chain joins TRBV27 to TRBJ2-7; TRBD1 matches 7 bases. This CDR3 has 14 amino acids. Losses at the gene ends were 4 bases for V and 4 bases for J; bases not matched to a gene: 7. The germline gives CDR1 MNHEY, CDR2 SMNVEV (reference sequence). This chain's CDR3 is CASSSLRDRYEQYF. The CDR3, as DNA: TGTGCCAGCAGTTCCCTACGGGACAGATACGAGCAGTACTTC.

J is TRBJ2-3 and V is TRBV7-6; 13 nucleotides agree with TRBD2. This CDR3 contains 17 residues. Germline V CDR1 and CDR2: SGHVS, FNYEAQ. The trim removed 3 bases at V and 0 bases at J, leaving 3 bases unmatched. CDR3 amino acids: CASSLGLAGSSTDTQYF. In DNA, the CDR3 is TGTGCCAGCAGCTTGGGACTAGCGGGATCTAGCACAGATACGCAGTATTTT. The variable domain in full, completed from reference TRBV7-6 and TRBJ2-3, reads GAGVSQSPRYKVTKRGQDVALRCDPISGHVSLYWYRQALGQGPEFLTYFNYEAQQDKSGLPNDRFSAERPEGSISTLTIQRTEQRDSAMYRCASSLGLAGSSTDTQYFGPGTRLTVL.

V is TRBV3-1 (or the pseudogene TRBV3-2) and J is TRBJ2-3, with TRBD2 identical over 12 bases. The CDR3 runs 18 residues. Germline V gene lookup returns CDR1 LGHDT and CDR2 YNNKEL (reference sequence). The V segment lost 0 bases and the J segment 4 bases; nucleotides outside the gene matches: 8. CDR3 loop: CASSQDFLAGGPADTQYF. The CDR3 DNA sequence: TGTGCCAGCAGCCAAGATTTCCTAGCGGGAGGGCCTGCAGATACGCAGTATTTT.

The chain has TRBV27 and TRBJ2-7, with 9 nucleotides matching TRBD1. V lost 6 bases to trimming and J lost 2 bases; unmatched junction nucleotides: 5. This CDR3 spans 14 amino acids. Germline CDR1 is MNHEY and CDR2 is SMNVEV (reference sequence). In DNA form, the CDR3 reads TGTGCCAGCAGCTTACAGGGGGCTACCTACGAGCAGTACTTC. This encodes CASSLQGATYEQYF.

The chain joins TRBV24-1 to TRBJ2-1, with D maybe TRBD2 (5 bases). Germline loops: CDR1 KGHDR, CDR2 SFDVKD. The V and J ends lost 9 bases and 12 bases respectively, with 23 bases between them. The CDR3 extends over 14 amino acids. The CDR3 loop is CATSPPGNNKGQFF. In DNA, the CDR3 is TGTGCCACCTCTCCGCCGGGAAATAACAAGGGGCAGTTCTTC.

The CDR3 region is CASSTRTGEETQYF. The CDR3 bases are TGTGCCAGCTCAACGCGGACAGGGGAAGAGACCCAGTACTTC. This chain connects TRBV18 to TRBJ2-5; 9 bases fit TRBD1. V shed 5 bases and J 3 bases; nucleotides not matched to a gene: 4. Germline values: CDR1 KGHSH, CDR2 LQKENI. This CDR3 spans 14 amino acids.

This clone has a single count. V is TRBV18 and J is TRBJ2-2; 10 bases match TRBD1. This CDR3 has 15 amino acids. V shed 4 bases, J shed 4 bases, and the junction held 3 bases outside the gene matches. The germline CDR1 and CDR2 sequences are KGHSH and LQKENI. The CDR3 coding sequence is TGTGCCAGCTCACAGGACAGGGGGTTCACCGGGGAGCTGTTTTTT. It codes for CASSQDRGFTGELFF.

The gene calls are TRBV18 and TRBJ2-1; D gene uncertain. The CDR3 length is 15 residues. Trimming removed 3 bases from V and 3 bases from J, with 12 bases in between. The germline V gene has CDR1 KGHSH and CDR2 LQKENI. CDR3 bases: TGTGCCAGCTCACCGGCTGGCAGGCACTACAATGAGCAGTTCTTC. This encodes CASSPAGRHYNEQFF.

This clone was detected only once. This chain joins TRBV6-5 and TRBJ1-5; D not certain. CDR1 and CDR2 (germline): MNHEY, SVGAGI. V was cut by 0 bases and J by 2 bases, with 8 bases left in between. There are 15 residues in the CDR3. CDR3 DNA sequence: TGTGCCAGCAGTTACTCCGGGAGTGGCAATCAGCCCCAGCATTTT. Translated, it gives CASSYSGSGNQPQHF.

This clone appeared a few times. J is TRBJ2-3 and V is TRBV3-1 (or the pseudogene TRBV3-2); TRBD1 aligns across 7 bases. The trim removed 1 base at V and 3 bases at J, leaving 10 bases unmatched. Germline V CDR1 and CDR2: LGHDT, YNNKEL (reference sequence). The CDR3 loop spans 17 amino acids. CDR3 sequence: CASSQVPPGQKTDTQYF. CDR3 sequence (DNA): TGTGCCAGCAGCCAAGTGCCTCCGGGACAGAAAACAGATACGCAGTATTTT.

The chain has TRBV18 and TRBJ2-7; 9 nucleotides agree with TRBD1. The J segment lost 3 bases and the V segment lost 3 bases, leaving 6 bases of the junction unmatched. CDR3 length equals 15 residues. The germline CDR1 and CDR2 sequences are KGHSH and LQKENI. CDR3 bases: TGTGCCAGCTCACCCGCCGGGACAGGGCTCTACGAGCAGTACTTC. It encodes CASSPAGTGLYEQYF. The whole variable domain, filled in from reference TRBV18 and TRBJ2-7, reads NAGVMQNPRHLVRRRGQEARLRCSPMKGHSHVYWYRQLPEEGLKFMVYLQKENIIDESGMPKERFSAEFPKEGPSILRIQQVVRGDSAAYFCASSPAGTGLYEQYFGPGTRLTVT.

This clone was found many times. CDR3 in DNA: TGTGCCAGCAGCTTGGAAGGGAGCTCCTACAATGAGCAGTTCTTC. Amino acid sequence: CASSLEGSSYNEQFF. The chain links TRBV5-8 to TRBJ2-1; TRBD2 is a possible D gene (5 bases). In germline, CDR1 is SGHTS, CDR2 YDEGEE. Between the trimmed V and J ends, which lost 0 bases and 0 bases, there was a span of 7 bases. The CDR3 is 15 residues long.